This is a list of T cell receptor beta chains from one sample in a study of molecular identifiers for immune sequencing clone quantification. One entry per CDR3 protein results from TCRdb running MiXCR on the PCR reads. The sample lists approximately 93,000 distinct CDR3 sequences; around a quarter were seen once. Sequencing input: naive CD8+ T cells from blood, with Jurkat cell RNA spiked in. The receptors were gathered from a human donor in good health. Some libraries in this study had Jurkat cell RNA spiked in. CDR3s include the opening cysteine and the closing phenylalanine or tryptophan. A D gene is named only where the DNA matches it firmly. For some rows the clone size is stated as once, few or many, or as a class when expanded; others skip it.

V gene	clone size	J gene	D gene	CDR3 DNA	CDR3 protein
TRBV4-3	-	TRBJ2-7	TRBD1	TGCGCCAGCAGCCAAGATGTGACGGGACAGAGGGAGCAGTACTTC	CASSQDVTGQREQYF
TRBV6-5	many	TRBJ1-1	-	TGTGCCAGCAGTTATCGAGGGACCACTGAAGCTTTCTTT	CASSYRGTTEAFF
TRBV3-1	-	TRBJ2-3	TRBD2	TGTGCCAGCAGCCCCCTTTCGGGACTAGCGGCTCGGGCTCCGCCGTATTTT	CASSPLSGLAARAPPYF
TRBV30	-	TRBJ2-7	-	TGTGCCTGGAGTGCCGACAACGAGCAGTACTTC	CAWSADNEQYF
TRBV12-3/TRBV12-4	-	TRBJ2-1	TRBD1	TGTGCCAGCAGGCCGAGCCGGGACAGGACCTACAATGAGCAGTTCTTC	CASRPSRDRTYNEQFF
TRBV7-9	few	TRBJ2-1	TRBD2	TGTGCCAGCGTTTTCGGGGAGGGCTACAATGAGCAGTTCTTC	CASVFGEGYNEQFF
TRBV21-1	many	TRBJ2-3	-	TGTGCCAGCAGCAAGACTAGCGGATTAGATACGCAGTATTTT	CASSKTSGLDTQYF
TRBV5-6	many	TRBJ1-3	TRBD1	TGTGCCAGCAGATTAAAGCCGGGACAGGACTTATCTGGAAACACCATATATTTT	CASRLKPGQDLSGNTIYF
TRBV25-1	few	TRBJ1-1	TRBD1	TGTGCCAGCAGTGAGGGACAGGGGACTGAAGCTTTCTTT	CASSEGQGTEAFF
TRBV7-9	few	TRBJ2-7	TRBD1	TGTGCCAGCAGCCAAAGACAGGGTGGCGAGCAGTACTTC	CASSQRQGGEQYF
TRBV11-2	few	TRBJ1-2	TRBD1	TGTGCCAGCGGACAGGGGGCAGTTGGCTACACCTTC	CASGQGAVGYTF
TRBV7-9	many	TRBJ2-6	TRBD1	TGTGCCAGCAGCCCCGGGACAGCGTTCTCTGGGGCCAACGTCCTGACTTTC	CASSPGTAFSGANVLTF
TRBV27	few	TRBJ1-5	TRBD1	TGTGCCAGCAGTTTATACGGACAGGGCTCTTATAGCAATCAGCCCCAGCATTTT	CASSLYGQGSYSNQPQHF
TRBV2	many	TRBJ1-1	-	TGTGCCAGCAGGGGGGTCGGGACTGAAGCTTTCTTT	CASRGVGTEAFF
TRBV12-3/TRBV12-4	many	TRBJ2-3	TRBD2	TGTGCCAGCAATCGGGGGGCGGGAGGAACAGATACGCAGTATTTT	CASNRGAGGTDTQYF
TRBV19	few	TRBJ2-1	-	TGTGCCAGTAGTATTGACTCGTACTCCTACAATGAGCAGTTCTTC	CASSIDSYSYNEQFF
TRBV9	-	TRBJ2-2	TRBD2	TGTGCCAGCAGCGTCACGGGGGGAGGCACCGGGGAGCTGTTTTTT	CASSVTGGGTGELFF
TRBV6-2/TRBV6-3	-	TRBJ2-7	-	TGTGCCCGCAGCTCCCGACTCGGTGGGTACAACCAGTACTTC	CARSSRLGGYNQYF
TRBV27	few	TRBJ1-5	-	TGTGCCAGCAGTTACTCAGGGGACAATCAGCCCCAGCATTTT	CASSYSGDNQPQHF
TRBV4-3	-	TRBJ1-5	-	TGCGCCAGCAACCCAGAAACCAGTCTAAATCAGCCCCAGCATTTT	CASNPETSLNQPQHF
TRBV4-2	once	TRBJ2-7	-	TGTGCCAGCAGCCACCAGCCGAGACTAGAATCCTACGAGCAGTACTTC	CASSHQPRLESYEQYF
TRBV15	many	TRBJ1-6	-	TGTGCCACCAGCAGCCCCCCGGGGAGTTCACCCCTCCACTTT	CATSSPPGSSPLHF
TRBV19	-	TRBJ2-3	-	TGTGCCAGTAGGGTGGGTACAGATACGCAGTATTTT	CASRVGTDTQYF
TRBV7-9	few	TRBJ1-4	-	TGTGCCAGCACCATCTTGGGGGGTAATGAAAAACTGTTTTTT	CASTILGGNEKLFF
TRBV27	few	TRBJ2-7	TRBD1	TGTGCCAGCACCCTTACAGGGGTGACCCTCTACGAGCAGTACTTC	CASTLTGVTLYEQYF
TRBV3-1	-	TRBJ1-1	-	TGTGCCCGCCCCTTTACAGGGCTCACTGAAGCTTTCTTT	CARPFTGLTEAFF
TRBV27	many	TRBJ1-6	-	TGTGCCAGCAGCCCGGGGGGCAGGTCACCCCTCCACTTT	CASSPGGRSPLHF
TRBV19	few	TRBJ2-7	TRBD2	TGTGCCAGTAGTCCGCTTAGCGGGACACCCTACGAGCAGTACTTC	CASSPLSGTPYEQYF
TRBV4-1	-	TRBJ1-5	TRBD1	TGCGCCAGCAGCCAGGAGCCACAGGGGAGCGGACAGCCCCAGCATTTT	CASSQEPQGSGQPQHF
TRBV4-3	few	TRBJ2-3	-	TGCGCCAGCCGCCCCCGGGTGGGGGGGCCCTCAGATACGCAGTATTTT	CASRPRVGGPSDTQYF
TRBV12-3/TRBV12-4	many	TRBJ2-3	-	TGTGCCAGCAGCCCCCTTCCGGGCAGTAGTAACACAGATACGCAGTATTTT	CASSPLPGSSNTDTQYF
TRBV20-1	few	TRBJ2-7	TRBD2	TGCAGTGCTAGAGATCGCGGGGGGCATTACGAGCAGTACTTC	CSARDRGGHYEQYF
TRBV28	many	TRBJ2-6	-	TGTGCCAGCAGCCTAGGTCCCATTGGGGCCAACGTCCTGACTTTC	CASSLGPIGANVLTF
TRBV9	many	TRBJ2-7	TRBD2	TGTGCCAGCAGCGGGGGAGGGTCTTACGAGCAGTACTTC	CASSGGGSYEQYF
TRBV5-1	few	TRBJ2-7	-	TGCGCCAGCAGCTTTCGCGACAATTCCTACGAGCAGTACTTC	CASSFRDNSYEQYF
TRBV14	-	TRBJ2-7	TRBD2	TGTGCCAGGCGAGGGGAGGGTTACGAGCAGTACTTC	CARRGEGYEQYF
TRBV7-9	-	TRBJ2-7	-	TGTGCCAGCAGCCCTGGAACGACAGGGAGGGTGTACGAGCAGTACTTC	CASSPGTTGRVYEQYF
TRBV4-3	-	TRBJ1-2	-	TGCGCCAGCAGCCCTGACAGGAGTAACTATGGCTACACCTTC	CASSPDRSNYGYTF
TRBV7-2	many	TRBJ1-5	-	TGTGCCAGCAGCCAAGGCGGACAGCACAATCAGCCCCAGCATTTT	CASSQGGQHNQPQHF
TRBV28	few	TRBJ1-2	TRBD1	TGTGCCAGCAAATCACAGGGGGCTGGGGGCTACACCTTC	CASKSQGAGGYTF
TRBV11-3	-	TRBJ2-3	-	TGTGCCAGCAGCTTAGGCGCAGGACCGGGGCCCCTTGATACGCAGTATTTT	CASSLGAGPGPLDTQYF
TRBV27	many	TRBJ2-5	-	TGTGCCAGCAGCCCCATACCGAGCCGCCAGGAGACCCAGTACTTC	CASSPIPSRQETQYF
TRBV7-2	many	TRBJ1-1	TRBD1	TGTGCCAGCAGCTTCCAGGGGGCGGAAACTTTCTTT	CASSFQGAETFF
TRBV10-3	-	TRBJ2-5	TRBD1	TGTGCCATCAGTAATCTGCCCGGGACAGTTGACCAAGAGACCCAGTACTTC	CAISNLPGTVDQETQYF
TRBV20-1	-	TRBJ2-7	TRBD1	TGCAGTGCTAGAGATCTGGGACAGGGGTACGAGCAGTACTTC	CSARDLGQGYEQYF
TRBV11-2	few	TRBJ1-4	-	TGTGCCAGCAGCGTAGATCTTGGCGGGCCGGAAAAACTGTTTTTT	CASSVDLGGPEKLFF
TRBV12-3/TRBV12-4	many	TRBJ1-1	-	TGTGCCAGCAGCCTAATGAACACTGAAGCTTTCTTT	CASSLMNTEAFF
TRBV11-2	few	TRBJ2-2	-	TGTGCCAGCAGCTTACGAGGGGTAGAGGAACGGGAACCACACACCGGGGAGCTGTTTTTT	CASSLRGVEEREPHTGELFF
TRBV20-1	many	TRBJ2-3	TRBD2	TGCAGTGCTAGAGGGGCTAGCGGGAGCTGGACAGATACGCAGTATTTT	CSARGASGSWTDTQYF
TRBV6-2/TRBV6-3	many	TRBJ2-2	-	TGTGCCAGCATCCGGGGAAGTCCCGGGGAGCTGTTTTTT	CASIRGSPGELFF
TRBV2	-	TRBJ2-7	TRBD2	TGTGCCAGCAGTATGACTAGCGGTAGCTCCTACGAGCAGTACTTC	CASSMTSGSSYEQYF
TRBV14	many	TRBJ2-3	-	TGTGCCAGCAGCCACACCCAGGGGTCATATACGCAGTATTTT	CASSHTQGSYTQYF
TRBV28	many	TRBJ2-7	TRBD2	TGTGCCAGCAGTGCCCTGACTAGCGGGACTCCCTACGAGCAGTACTTC	CASSALTSGTPYEQYF